The 28 T cell receptor beta chains reported below all come from one sample, sequenced in a study of a mutant IDH1 vaccine in newly diagnosed glioma (dated by TCRdb to the early 2020s). The library came from the immunoSEQ multiplex PCR assay. Drawn from immuneACCESS, this table holds only the in-frame rearrangements with V and J called that TCRdb kept. Clones are partly lost; checked studies trace under half to an unresolved V gene and leave the rest unexplained. This sample lists fewer than 150,000 clones; 90% were detected once. Roughly 0.55% of the sample is in the top ten clones. The sample's time point label, in plain terms: week 11, during vaccination. Each vaccine dose, consisting of 300 ug of a 20-mer mutant IDH1 peptide in Montanide, was administered subcutaneously with topical imiquimod. These receptors have no identified antigens. This specimen was PBMCs, taken from a glioma patient whose treatment included an IDH1 peptide vaccine. These receptors all come from a woman between 45 and 65 years old with glioma.

CDR3 in DNA: TGTGCCAGCAGCCTGACACTGCAGGTCCCGTCCTCCTACGAGCAGTACTTC. It encodes CASSLTLQVPSSYEQYF. The chain combines TRBV11-2 with TRBJ2-7; no reliable D call. Between the trimmed V and J ends, which lost 5 bases and 0 bases, there was a span of 20 bases. Germline CDR1 SGHAT, CDR2 FQNNGV. The CDR3 loop spans 17 amino acids. Together with reference TRBV11-2 and TRBJ2-7, the CDR3 gives the full variable domain: EAGVAQSPRYKIIEKRQSVAFWCNPISGHATLYWYQQILGQGPKLLIQFQNNGVVDDSQLPKDRFSAERLKGVDSTLKIQPAKLEDSAVYLCASSLTLQVPSSYEQYFGPGTRLTVT.

The genes are TRBV28 and TRBJ2-7, with 7 bases lining up with TRBD1. This CDR3 spans 14 amino acids. J gave up 3 bases and V 5 bases, and 7 bases lay outside the gene matches. Germline V gene lookup returns CDR1 MDHEN and CDR2 SYDVKM. The CDR3 sequence: CASSTRGPVYEQYF. In DNA form, the CDR3 reads TGTGCCAGCAGTACTAGGGGGCCAGTCTACGAGCAGTACTTC.

The chain links TRBV4-1 to TRBJ2-7, with D tentatively TRBD1 or TRBD2 (5 bases each). Per the germline V gene, CDR1 is MGHRA and CDR2 is YSYEKL. The CDR3 runs to 18 residues. V was shortened by 2 bases and J by 5 bases, with 25 bases between the two germline ends. The CDR3 reads CASSQPRGSGAISNEQYF. The CDR3 nucleotides are TGCGCCAGCAGCCAACCCCGCGGGTCCGGGGCCATTAGCAACGAGCAGTACTTC.

The chain uses TRBV4-1 and TRBJ2-7; no definite D call. Germline V CDR1 and CDR2: MGHRA, YSYEKL. Trimming removed 0 bases at V and 3 bases at J, with 12 bases between. The CDR3 consists of 15 residues. The CDR3 nucleotides read TGCGCCAGCAGCCAAGATCGCGGAACTTTCTACGAGCAGTACTTC. Protein: CASSQDRGTFYEQYF.

The V gene is TRBV14, the J gene TRBJ2-3, with 12 bases matching TRBD2. V was clipped by 0 bases and J by 1 base; unmatched bases: 8. The CDR3 is made up of 19 amino acids. The V gene's germline CDR1 is SGHDN and CDR2 FVKESK. In nucleotides, the CDR3 is TGTGCCAGCAGCCAAGATCAATGGACTAGCGGGATGCGCACAGATACGCAGTATTTT. This encodes CASSQDQWTSGMRTDTQYF.

This chain connects TRBV5-5 to TRBJ2-4, with a tentative D call TRBD1 (5 bases). Trimming removed 0 bases from V and 0 bases from J, with 13 bases in between. Germline V gene data show CDR1 as SGHKS and CDR2 as YYEKEE (reference sequence). This CDR3 region has 17 residues. Here the CDR3 DNA reads TGTGCCAGCAGCTTGGACCTTGGTCAGGGAGCCAAAAACATTCAGTACTTC. Amino acid sequence: CASSLDLGQGAKNIQYF.

V usage is TRBV28 and J usage is TRBJ2-2; D possibly corresponds to TRBD1 (6 bases). Germline V gene data show CDR1 as MDHEN and CDR2 as SYDVKM. The CDR3 totals 15 residues. Deletions cut 5 bases from V and 4 bases from J, with 14 bases between. The CDR3 DNA follows: TGTGCCAGCAGTCTCCGGACAGCCCGCACCGGGGAGCTGTTTTTT. Protein sequence: CASSLRTARTGELFF.

The genes are TRBV2 and TRBJ2-7; no reliable D call. CDR1 is SNHLY, CDR2 FYNNEI, per germline. V lost 1 base, J lost 3 bases, and 4 bases lay in between. This CDR3 comprises 12 residues. For the CDR3, the DNA is TGTGCCAGCAGTGAAGGTATCTACGAGCAGTACTTC. Its translation: CASSEGIYEQYF.

V and J are TRBV7-9 and TRBJ2-1; perhaps D is TRBD1 or TRBD2 (7 bases each). The germline CDR1 and CDR2 sequences are SEHNR and FQNEAQ (reference sequence). Trimming pared 3 bases from V and 6 bases from J, leaving 12 bases between. The CDR3 has 14 residues. CDR3 DNA: TGTGCCAGCAGCTTTCCCAGGGGGGGCAATGAGCAGTTCTTC. Protein sequence: CASSFPRGGNEQFF.

The chain uses TRBV27 and TRBJ1-5, with D hard to call. V dropped 5 bases and J dropped 2 bases, with 13 bases sitting between them. Germline V gene lookup returns CDR1 MNHEY and CDR2 SMNVEV (reference sequence). The CDR3 sequence is 15 residues long. As DNA, the CDR3 is TGTGCCAGCAGTCCCGGACCTAGGGGCAATCAGCCCCAGCATTTT. Its translation is CASSPGPRGNQPQHF.

V usage is TRBV9 and J usage is TRBJ2-7, with 9 bases aligning to TRBD1. CDR3 length: 15 amino acids. J gave up 3 bases and V 3 bases, and 7 bases lay outside the gene matches. Germline values: CDR1 SGDLS, CDR2 YYNGEE. The CDR3 DNA sequence: TGTGCCAGCAGCGACGGGGACAGGGTGGTCTACGAGCAGTACTTC. This codes for CASSDGDRVVYEQYF.

The rearrangement links TRBV11-2 to TRBJ2-6; possibly TRBD1 or TRBD2 for D (5 bases each). V lost 1 base and J lost 3, with 10 bases in between. The germline V gene has CDR1 SGHAT and CDR2 FQNNGV. The CDR3 sequence is 16 residues long. DNA for the CDR3: TGTGCCAGCAGCTTAGGGGGGATGAGTGGGGCCAACGTCCTGACTTTC. Its translation: CASSLGGMSGANVLTF.

The chain recombines TRBV5-1 with TRBJ2-7; perhaps D is TRBD1 or TRBD2 (5 bases each). Germline CDR1 SGHRS, CDR2 YFSETQ. This CDR3 spans 15 amino acids. Trimming pared 1 base from V and 1 base from J, leaving 12 bases between. CDR3 bases: TGCGCCAGCAGCTTGTTCGGGGCTAGTTCCTACGAGCAGTACTTC. It encodes CASSLFGASSYEQYF.

V is TRBV30 and J is TRBJ1-3; maybe TRBD1 (6 bases). The germline V gene encodes CDR1 GTSNPN and CDR2 SVGIG (reference sequence). The CDR3 totals 14 residues. The V gene lost 8 bases and the J gene lost 1 base, with 15 bases spanning the gap. The CDR3 is CASYRVQSGNTIYF. CDR3 nucleotide sequence: TGTGCCAGCTACAGGGTTCAGTCTGGAAACACCATATATTTT.

The rearrangement uses TRBV28 and TRBJ2-7; 10 bases fit TRBD1. Germline assignment: CDR1 MDHEN and CDR2 SYDVKM. This CDR3 contains 14 residues. Trimming removed 7 bases from V and 4 bases from J; junction bases left unmatched: 7. CDR3 sequence: CASNPGTGVYEQYF. The CDR3 coding sequence is TGTGCCAGCAACCCCGGGACAGGGGTATACGAGCAGTACTTC. Filled out from reference TRBV28 and TRBJ2-7, the complete variable domain reads DVKVTQSSRYLVKRTGEKVFLECVQDMDHENMFWYRQDPGLGLRLIYFSYDVKMKEKGDIPEGYSVSREKKERFSLILESASTNQTSMYLCASNPGTGVYEQYFGPGTRLTVT.

This chain uses TRBV6-6 with TRBJ1-1; D not resolved. CDR3 size: 12 residues. Germline V gene lookup returns CDR1 MNHNY and CDR2 SVGAGI (reference sequence). Trimming removed 6 bases at V and 2 bases at J, with 7 bases between. CDR3 residues: CASSPANTEAFF. The DNA of the CDR3 is TGTGCCAGCAGCCCCGCAAACACTGAAGCTTTCTTT.

The chain combines TRBV5-1 with TRBJ2-1, with D possibly being TRBD1 (5 bases). Trimming shortened V by 6 bases and J by 2 bases, and 9 bases separated the two germline ends. Germline CDR1 SGHRS, CDR2 YFSETQ. CDR3 length equals 13 residues. This chain's CDR3 is CASTGQTYNEQFF. Here the CDR3 DNA reads TGCGCCAGCACAGGGCAAACCTACAATGAGCAGTTCTTC.

V usage is TRBV5-4 and J usage is TRBJ2-7; D might be TRBD2 (6 bases). The CDR3 consists of 14 residues. Germline V gene lookup returns CDR1 SGHNT and CDR2 YYREEE (reference sequence). Deletions cut 2 bases from V and 8 bases from J, with 17 bases between. In nucleotides, the CDR3 is TGTGCCAGCAGCTTAGAGATCGGGGGAGGTAAGCAGTACTTC. Its protein is CASSLEIGGGKQYF.

V and J are TRBV28 and TRBJ1-4, with TRBD1 identical over 7 bases. The CDR3 has 12 residues. V lost 9 bases and J lost 3; bases outside the gene matches: 1. Germline assignment: CDR1 MDHEN and CDR2 SYDVKM. As DNA, the CDR3 is TGTGCCAGTACAGGGGCTAATGAAAAACTGTTTTTT. Its translation is CASTGANEKLFF.

This chain joins TRBV6-6 and TRBJ1-2; the D gene is possibly TRBD1 (6 bases). V dropped 5 bases and J dropped 3 bases, with 13 bases sitting between them. CDR1 MNHNY and CDR2 SVGAGI come from the germline V gene (reference sequence). This CDR3 has 14 residues. The DNA of the CDR3 is TGTGCCAGCAGTATCCCGGGGGGGCACTATGGCTACACCTTC. This translates into CASSIPGGHYGYTF.

V and J are TRBV5-1 and TRBJ1-5; D perhaps matches TRBD1 (5 bases). Germline assignment: CDR1 SGHRS and CDR2 YFSETQ. The CDR3 extends over 15 amino acids. Trimming took off 4 bases at V and 7 bases at J, with 18 bases between the two ends. The CDR3 DNA follows: TGCGCCAGCAGCGCGGACACGGGGACGGGACAGCCCCAGCATTTT. Its protein product is CASSADTGTGQPQHF.

The sample holds one count of this clone. V gene TRBV5-5 combines with J gene TRBJ1-4; D is uncertain. From germline, CDR1 is SGHKS and CDR2 YYEKEE (reference sequence). The ends were cut back, 0 bases at V and 3 bases at J, with 9 bases in the middle. The CDR3 length is 15 residues. The DNA for the CDR3 is TGTGCCAGCAGCTTGGTCTGGTGGGCTAATGAAAAACTGTTTTTT. As protein: CASSLVWWANEKLFF.

The CDR3 loop is CASTRLAGPDTQYF. In nucleotides, the CDR3 is TGTGCCAGCACCAGACTAGCGGGCCCAGATACGCAGTATTTT. The chain carries TRBV2 and TRBJ2-3; 10 nucleotides agree with TRBD2. Per the germline V gene, CDR1 is SNHLY and CDR2 is FYNNEI. J was trimmed by 4 bases and V by 7 bases; bases with no gene match: 5. This CDR3 contains 14 residues.

V is TRBV6-1 and J is TRBJ1-4; the D is unclear. Germline V gene lookup returns CDR1 MNHNS and CDR2 SASEGT. Trimming left V 2 bases short and J 10 bases short, with 11 bases between. CDR3 length equals 13 residues. The CDR3 nucleotides read TGTGCCAGCAGTGAATCCCCGGCTGGAAAACTGTTTTTT. Its translation: CASSESPAGKLFF.

J is TRBJ1-2 and V is TRBV16; no definite D call. Germline V gene data show CDR1 as KGHSY and CDR2 as FQNENV. The CDR3 has 17 amino acids. The germline V and J ends were trimmed by 0 bases and 1 base, with 15 bases remaining between them. The CDR3 region has the DNA TGTGCCAGCAGCCAATCGATTGCGAGCCCGGGTAACTATGGCTACACCTTC. Its protein is CASSQSIASPGNYGYTF.

This chain joins TRBV7-9 and TRBJ2-5, with TRBD2 identical over 7 bases. Trimming cost V 3 bases and J 1 base; bases outside gene matches: 5. CDR3 length: 15 residues. Germline CDR1 is SEHNR and CDR2 is FQNEAQ (reference sequence). CDR3 region: CASSFFLAAQETQYF. The CDR3, as DNA: TGTGCCAGCAGCTTCTTCCTAGCGGCCCAAGAGACCCAGTACTTC.

This clone was found once. This rearrangement joins TRBV5-1 to TRBJ2-3; D not certain. The CDR3 loop spans 14 amino acids. V was pared by 0 bases and J by 0 bases, with 5 bases between. From germline, CDR1 is SGHRS and CDR2 YFSETQ. The CDR3 loop is CASSLAGSTDTQYF. The CDR3 DNA sequence: TGCGCCAGCAGCTTGGCCGGTAGCACAGATACGCAGTATTTT.

The chain employs TRBV30 and TRBJ2-7; D perhaps matches TRBD1 (7 bases). V lost 2 bases and J 5 bases, leaving 16 bases between the germline ends. The CDR3 is 14 amino acids. CDR1 GTSNPN and CDR2 SVGIG come from the germline V gene (reference sequence). CDR3 region: CAWSPGGLGDEQYF. The CDR3 bases are TGTGCCTGGAGTCCAGGGGGACTGGGCGACGAGCAGTACTTC.